This entry features one TCR beta chain sequence. What it recognizes is unknown. This record comes from a study of lymphopenia after photon versus proton radiotherapy. The CDR3 sequence is 14 residues long. V was shortened by 7 bases and J by 3 bases, with 15 bases between the two germline ends. The germline gives CDR1 LNHDA, CDR2 SQIVND (reference sequence). Study-level points and caveats: Photon-treated patients lost naive T cells and TCR diversity; proton-treated stayed stable. Oligoclonal CD8+ Temra expansion after nadir drove photon patients' diversity drop. Larger post-nadir TCR diversity loss correlated inversely with survival in deceased patients.

Produced via immunoSEQ multiplex PCR; TCRdb's table is partial and in-frame only. Counted here are fewer than 20,000 clones, approximately 86% occurring once; the ten biggest clones make up about 9.1%. The sample consisted of peripheral blood, taken from a patient treated with proton-based radiotherapy. The rearrangement links TRBV19 to TRBJ1-1; D is undetermined. This sequence originates from a man between 65 and 85 years old with pancreatic cancer. Here the CDR3 reads CASTGLRGDTEAFF. The DNA of the CDR3 is TGTGCCAGTACCGGTCTGAGAGGTGACACTGAAGCTTTCTTT. The full variable domain, its missing parts supplied by reference TRBV19 and TRBJ1-1, is DGGITQSPKYLFRKEGQNVTLSCEQNLNHDAMYWYRQDPGQGLRLIYYSQIVNDFQKGDIAEGYSVSREKKESFPLTVTSAQKNPTAFYLCASTGLRGDTEAFFGQGTRLTVV.